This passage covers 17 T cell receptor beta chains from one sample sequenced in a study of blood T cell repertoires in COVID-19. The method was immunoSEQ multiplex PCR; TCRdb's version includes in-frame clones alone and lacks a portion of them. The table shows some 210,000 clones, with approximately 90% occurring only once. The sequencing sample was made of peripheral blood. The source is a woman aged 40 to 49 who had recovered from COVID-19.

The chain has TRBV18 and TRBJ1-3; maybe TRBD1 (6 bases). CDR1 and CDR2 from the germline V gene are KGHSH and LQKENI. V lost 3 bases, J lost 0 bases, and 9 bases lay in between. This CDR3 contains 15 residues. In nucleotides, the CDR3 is TGTGCCAGCTCACCGACAGGCGGCTCTGGAAACACCATATATTTT. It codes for CASSPTGGSGNTIYF.

CDR3 sequence reads: CASSHGQGSISYEQYF. CDR3 DNA sequence: TGTGCCAGCAGCCATGGACAGGGGTCGATTTCCTACGAGCAGTACTTC. J is TRBJ2-7 and V is TRBV3-1 (or the pseudogene TRBV3-2); 9 nucleotides line up with TRBD1. There are 16 residues in the CDR3. CDR1 and CDR2 from the germline V gene are LGHDT and YNNKEL (reference sequence). Trimming removed 3 bases from V and 1 base from J; junction bases left unmatched: 7.

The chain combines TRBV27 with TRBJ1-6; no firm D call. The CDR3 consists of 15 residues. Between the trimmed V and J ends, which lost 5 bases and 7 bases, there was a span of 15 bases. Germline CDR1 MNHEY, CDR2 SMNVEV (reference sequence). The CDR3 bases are TGTGCCAGCAGTCCTCTCCAGGTCTGGAATTCACCCCTCCACTTT. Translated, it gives CASSPLQVWNSPLHF.

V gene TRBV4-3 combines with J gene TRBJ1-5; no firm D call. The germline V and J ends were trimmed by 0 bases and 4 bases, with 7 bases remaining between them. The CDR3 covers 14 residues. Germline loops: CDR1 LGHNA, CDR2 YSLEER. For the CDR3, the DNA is TGCGCCAGCAGCCAAGAAGGAGGGAATCAGCCCCAGCATTTT. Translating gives CASSQEGGNQPQHF.

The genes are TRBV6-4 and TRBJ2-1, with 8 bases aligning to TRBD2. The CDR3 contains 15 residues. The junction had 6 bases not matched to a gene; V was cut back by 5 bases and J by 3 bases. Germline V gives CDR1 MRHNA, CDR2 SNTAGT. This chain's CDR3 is CASSSESGSYNEQFF. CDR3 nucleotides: TGTGCCAGCAGTTCAGAAAGCGGGAGCTACAATGAGCAGTTCTTC.

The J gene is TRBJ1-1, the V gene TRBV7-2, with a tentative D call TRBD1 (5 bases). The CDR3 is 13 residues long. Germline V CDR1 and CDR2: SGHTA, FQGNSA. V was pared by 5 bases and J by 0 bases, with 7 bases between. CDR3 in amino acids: CASSPGMNTEAFF. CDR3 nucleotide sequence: TGTGCCAGCAGCCCAGGGATGAACACTGAAGCTTTCTTT. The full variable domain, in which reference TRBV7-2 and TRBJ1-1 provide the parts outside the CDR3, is GAGVSQSPSNKVTEKGKDVELRCDPISGHTALYWYRQSLGQGLEFLIYFQGNSAPDKSGLPSDRFSAERTGGSVSTLTIQRTQQEDSAVYLCASSPGMNTEAFFGQGTRLTVV.

CDR3 sequence (DNA): TGTGCCAGCAGCAGGACTACAACTAATGAAAAACTGTTTTTT. Its protein product is CASSRTTTNEKLFF. V usage is TRBV6-5 and J usage is TRBJ1-4, with D unresolved. This CDR3 has 14 residues. The V end lost 6 bases, the J end lost 0 bases, and 8 bases lay between the germline ends. CDR1 is MNHEY, CDR2 SVGAGI, per germline.

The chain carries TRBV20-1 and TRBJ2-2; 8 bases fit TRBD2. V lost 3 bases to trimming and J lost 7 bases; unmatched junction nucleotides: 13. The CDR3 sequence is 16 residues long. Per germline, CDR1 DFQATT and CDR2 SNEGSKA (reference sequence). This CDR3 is CSASSREASGFGELFF. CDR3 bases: TGCAGTGCTAGTTCCAGGGAGGCTAGCGGGTTCGGGGAGCTGTTTTTT.

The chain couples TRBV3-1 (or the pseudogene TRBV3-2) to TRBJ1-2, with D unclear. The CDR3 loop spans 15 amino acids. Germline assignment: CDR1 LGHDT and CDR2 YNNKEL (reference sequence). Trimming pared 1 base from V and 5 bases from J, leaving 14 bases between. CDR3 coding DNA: TGTGCCAGCAGCCAAGGGCGGGGTTATAGTTATGGCTACACCTTC. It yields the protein CASSQGRGYSYGYTF.

The DNA for the CDR3 is TGTGCCTGGACCACAGGGATAGGCACTGAAGCTTTCTTT. Translation gives CAWTTGIGTEAFF. The genes are TRBV30 and TRBJ1-1, with D perhaps matching TRBD1 (6 bases). Germline values: CDR1 GTSNPN, CDR2 SVGIG (reference sequence). V lost 4 bases and J 4 bases, leaving 13 bases between the germline ends. This CDR3 comprises 13 residues.

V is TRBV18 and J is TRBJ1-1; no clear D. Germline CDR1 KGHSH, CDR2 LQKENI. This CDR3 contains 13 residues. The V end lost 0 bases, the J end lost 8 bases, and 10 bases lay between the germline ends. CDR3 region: CASSPPLEIEAFF. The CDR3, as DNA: TGTGCCAGCTCACCACCGTTGGAGATCGAAGCTTTCTTT.

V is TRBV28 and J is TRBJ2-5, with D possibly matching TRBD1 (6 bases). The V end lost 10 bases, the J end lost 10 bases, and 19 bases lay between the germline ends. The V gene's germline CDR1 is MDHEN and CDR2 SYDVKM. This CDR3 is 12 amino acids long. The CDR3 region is CATNRAPRDQYF. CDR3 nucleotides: TGTGCCACCAACAGGGCCCCCCGGGACCAGTACTTC.

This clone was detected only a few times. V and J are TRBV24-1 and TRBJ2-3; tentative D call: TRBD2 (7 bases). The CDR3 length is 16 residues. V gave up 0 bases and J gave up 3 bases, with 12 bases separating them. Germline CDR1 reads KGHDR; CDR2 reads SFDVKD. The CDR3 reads CATSDLNREGTDTQYF. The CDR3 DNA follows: TGTGCCACCAGTGATTTGAACAGGGAGGGAACAGATACGCAGTATTTT.

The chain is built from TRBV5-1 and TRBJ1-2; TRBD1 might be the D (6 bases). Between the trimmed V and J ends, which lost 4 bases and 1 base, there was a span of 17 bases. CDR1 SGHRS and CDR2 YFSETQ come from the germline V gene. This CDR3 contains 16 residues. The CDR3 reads CASSRASGTRNYGYTF. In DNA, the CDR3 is TGCGCCAGCAGCCGAGCCTCCGGGACACGTAACTATGGCTACACCTTC.

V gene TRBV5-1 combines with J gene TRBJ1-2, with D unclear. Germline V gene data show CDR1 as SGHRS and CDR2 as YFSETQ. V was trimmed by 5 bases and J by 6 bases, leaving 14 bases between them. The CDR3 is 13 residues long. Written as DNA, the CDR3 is TGCGCCAGCAGGGAGGCCGGATATGATGGCTACACCTTC. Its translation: CASREAGYDGYTF.

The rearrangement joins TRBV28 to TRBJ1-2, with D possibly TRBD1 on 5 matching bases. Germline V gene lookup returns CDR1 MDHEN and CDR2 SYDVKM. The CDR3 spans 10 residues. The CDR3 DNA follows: TGTGCTTCCCGGGACTTTCTGTACACCTTC. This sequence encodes CASRDFLYTF.

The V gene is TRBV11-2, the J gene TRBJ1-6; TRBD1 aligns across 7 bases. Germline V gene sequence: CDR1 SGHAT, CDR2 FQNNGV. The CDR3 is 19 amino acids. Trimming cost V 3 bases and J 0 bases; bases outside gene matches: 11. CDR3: CASSFSGGQKSSYNSPLHF. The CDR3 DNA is TGTGCCAGCAGCTTCAGTGGGGGACAGAAGAGCTCCTATAATTCACCCCTCCACTTT.